The rows below give T cell receptor beta chains drawn from one sample of a study of CD8 T cells in ankylosing spondylitis. TCRdb fed the 5' RACE reads into MiXCR, producing one record per CDR3 protein. The data show some 140,000 distinct CDR3 sequences, roughly 15% seen once. The sample consisted of blood, either unsorted or a sorted T cell fraction (not recorded which). These receptor sequences come from a male donor with ankylosing spondylitis. Each CDR3 is given with its conserved first and last residue. D genes are given only for firm matches. Rows may omit the clone size; those that give it use once, few, many or a size class.

TRBV4-2	TRBJ2-1	TRBD2	.	CASSPVAGTYNEQFF	TGTGCCAGCAGCCCGGTAGCGGGTACCTACAATGAGCAGTTCTTC
TRBV7-3	TRBJ2-1	TRBD2	.	CASSLLVAGYNEQFF	TGTGCCAGCAGCTTATTGGTAGCGGGTTACAATGAGCAGTTCTTC
TRBV27	TRBJ2-7	TRBD1	.	CASSLHRGLVNEQYF	TGTGCCAGCAGTTTACACAGGGGGCTCGTCAACGAGCAGTACTTC
TRBV24-1	TRBJ2-2	.	.	CATSDPSYPGHTGELFF	TGTGCCACCAGTGATCCGAGTTACCCGGGACACACCGGGGAGCTGTTTTTT
TRBV27	TRBJ2-7	.	.	CASSPTVGVSYEQYF	TGTGCCAGCAGCCCGACCGTGGGCGTGTCATACGAGCAGTACTTC
TRBV4-2	TRBJ2-2	.	few	CASSPAGPGELFF	TGTGCCAGCAGCCCCGCAGGGCCCGGGGAGCTGTTTTTT
TRBV5-1	TRBJ2-7	.	many	CASSFRDGSYEQYF	TGCGCCAGCAGCTTCCGGGACGGTTCCTACGAGCAGTACTTC
TRBV6-5	TRBJ2-4	TRBD1	.	CASSYVTGEKNIQYF	TGTGCCAGCAGTTACGTCACAGGGGAAAAAAACATTCAGTACTTC
TRBV27	TRBJ2-2	.	few	CASSLPYSGELFF	TGTGCCAGCAGTTTACCCTACTCCGGGGAGCTGTTTTTT
TRBV7-9	TRBJ2-1	.	few	CASIKEAYYNEQFF	TGTGCCAGCATCAAGGAAGCCTACTACAATGAGCAGTTCTTC
TRBV20-1	TRBJ2-1	TRBD2	.	CSAREGPSGPYNEQFF	TGCAGTGCTAGAGAGGGCCCTAGCGGTCCGTACAATGAGCAGTTCTTC